The present TCR beta chain was sequenced within a study of blood T cell repertoires in COVID-19. The wider study: Researchers got acute and convalescent COVID-19 samples from the United States, Italy and Spain. Sources were T cells, B-cell-depleted T cells, or PBMCs; the material itself was cDNA or gDNA.

This clone appeared a single time. In the authors' methods: Cell counts per sample came from amplifying reference gene primers. Method: immunoSEQ multiplex PCR; TCRdb's copy keeps in-frame clones and lacks some. Clone size and the V and J calls come from that table; the DNA yielded D and trimming. This sample has about 53,000 clones; 86% occur once, and the top ten carry around 2.9%. The sequencing input was peripheral blood. The receptor was derived from an elderly man with acute or convalescent COVID-19.

The CDR3 spells CASSYGGQALGEAFF. CDR3 DNA sequence: TGTGCCAGCAGTTACGGGGGACAGGCACTTGGAGAAGCTTTCTTT. The chain is built from TRBV6-5 and TRBJ1-1, with 8 bases matching TRBD1. V lost 2 bases to trimming and J lost 8 bases; unmatched junction nucleotides: 10. The CDR3 runs 15 residues. Germline CDR1 reads MNHEY; CDR2 reads SVGAGI.